One and the same sample provided the 5 T cell receptor beta chains below, sequenced in a study of shared clonotypes between healthy human individuals (dated by TCRdb to 2019 to 2021). Library creation used the immunoSEQ multiplex PCR assay. TCRdb retrieved this table from immuneACCESS and kept in-frame rearrangements only. Not all clones are present; in checked studies, unresolved V genes account for under half, and no reason is known for the remainder. In all, the sample holds some 2,100,000 clones, and just over 90% of those were seen once. Roughly 1.8% of the sample belongs to the ten largest clones. For the CD8 naive samples, CD45RO-negative cells were positively selected for CCR7, yielding a CD45RA+CCR7+ population from which TemRA cells were excluded. Material: naive CD8+ T cells from PBMCs. This sample's cell subset or site label indicates: CD45RA+CCR7+. Receptor source: a man between 18 and 35 years old in good health. Some clones in this sample may be carry-over from other donors' samples.

This rearrangement joins TRBV6-1 to TRBJ2-7; a weak D match, TRBD1 (5 bases). The V gene's germline CDR1 is MNHNS and CDR2 SASEGT. V lost 2 bases and J lost 0, with 14 bases in between. The CDR3 sequence is 16 residues long. The CDR3 DNA is TGTGCCAGCAGTGAACCTCCGGCAGGGCGCTCCTACGAGCAGTACTTC. Amino acids: CASSEPPAGRSYEQYF.

The chain recombines TRBV7-9 with TRBJ1-1; D gene unclear. The CDR3 is 13 amino acids. The V end lost 4 bases, the J end lost 1 base, and 7 bases lay between the germline ends. CDR1 is SEHNR, CDR2 FQNEAQ, per germline (reference sequence). The CDR3 loop is CASSYGGNTEAFF. The CDR3 DNA is TGTGCCAGCAGCTATGGCGGGAACACTGAAGCTTTCTTT.

The chain carries TRBV4-3 and TRBJ2-3; 7 bases map to TRBD1. Per the germline V gene, CDR1 is LGHNA and CDR2 is YSLEER. The V gene end was trimmed by 2 bases and the J gene end by 6 bases; junction bases not matched to a gene: 11. CDR3 length equals 16 residues. CDR3 coding DNA: TGCGCCAGCAGCCAATCGGGACAGCCTTTCGCGGATACGCAGTATTTT. This sequence encodes CASSQSGQPFADTQYF.

The chain carries TRBV7-2 and TRBJ2-3; 7 bases are shared with TRBD1. Trimming took 5 bases from V and 6 from J; bases not matched to a gene: 11. This CDR3 spans 15 amino acids. Germline V gives CDR1 SGHTA, CDR2 FQGNSA. The CDR3 coding sequence is TGTGCCAGCAGCGGGACAGCCCGAAACGGGGATACGCAGTATTTT. This gives the protein CASSGTARNGDTQYF.

The sample holds a few counts of this clone. The chain employs TRBV7-9 and TRBJ1-3; D gene ambiguous. CDR3 length: 16 residues. Between the trimmed V and J ends, which lost 1 base and 4 bases, there was a span of 14 bases. Germline V lookup: CDR1 SEHNR, CDR2 FQNEAQ (reference sequence). This CDR3 is CASSLGRDGSGNTIYF. CDR3 coding DNA: TGTGCCAGCAGCTTAGGCCGAGATGGCTCGGGAAACACCATATATTTT.